Here is one T cell receptor (beta chain) with its context. Its target is unknown. This record belongs to a study of shared clonotypes between healthy human individuals. Overall study context: Three plates were used per donor for CD4 naive, three for CD4 memory, two for CD8 naive and one for CD8 memory. Study-level results: It was observed that about 5% of naive CD4 clonotypes were shared across several donors. Naive subsets generally exceeded memory subsets in estimated richness.

The CDR3 sequence is 13 residues long. Germline assignment: CDR1 SGHRS and CDR2 YFSETQ. V was trimmed by 2 bases and J by 4 bases, leaving 10 bases between them. Libraries were prepared by immunoSEQ multiplex PCR; TCRdb keeps only in-frame clonotypes and omits some of them. The table lists 2 million to 2.5 million clones, about 94% of them singletons, with roughly 0.13% in the top ten. The sequenced sample consisted of naive CD4+ T cells sorted from blood. Subset in this sample: CD45RA+ positively selected. The J gene is TRBJ2-7, the V gene TRBV5-1; D unclear. The receptor comes from a man between 18 and 35 years old in good health. In nucleotides, the CDR3 is TGCGCCAGCAGCTTCCTGCTAGGGTACGAGCAGTACTTC. This gives the protein CASSFLLGYEQYF.